Listed below are T cell receptor beta chains from one sample, sequenced in a study of blood T cell repertoires in COVID-19. Using immunoSEQ multiplex PCR, the repertoire was profiled, and TCRdb retains in-frame clones only, with some absent. The data contain some 70,000 clones, approximately 90% of them seen just once; the ten biggest clones take up around 10%. Sample: PBMCs or T cells enriched from blood (not recorded which). The receptors stem from a woman between 35 and 50 years old who had recovered from COVID-19. The CDR3 runs from the conserved cysteine through the conserved F or W. D genes are given only for firm matches. Rows may omit the clone size; those that give it use once, few, many or a size class.

clone size: .; V gene: TRBV19; D gene: TRBD1; J gene: TRBJ1-1; CDR3 DNA: TGTGCCAGTAGTAACAGGGGTTTCGCTGAAGCTTTCTTT; CDR3 protein: CASSNRGFAEAFF
clone size: .; V gene: TRBV6-5; D gene: TRBD1; J gene: TRBJ1-4; CDR3 DNA: TGTGCCAGCACCTCAGAGACAGGGGGAAAACTGTTTTTT; CDR3 protein: CASTSETGGKLFF
clone size: .; V gene: TRBV9; D gene: TRBD1; J gene: TRBJ2-2; CDR3 DNA: TGTGCCAGCAGCGCACGACAGGGCACCGGGGAGCTGTTTTTT; CDR3 protein: CASSARQGTGELFF
clone size: .; V gene: TRBV10-1; D gene: TRBD1; J gene: TRBJ1-3; CDR3 DNA: TGCGCCAGCACGGACAGGGCTGGAAACACCATATATTTT; CDR3 protein: CASTDRAGNTIYF
clone size: .; V gene: TRBV5-1; D gene: .; J gene: TRBJ1-5; CDR3 DNA: TGCGCCAGCAGCGTAGACAGCGTAAATCAGCCCCAGCATTTT; CDR3 protein: CASSVDSVNQPQHF
clone size: once; V gene: TRBV24-1; D gene: TRBD1; J gene: TRBJ2-5; CDR3 DNA: TGTGCCACCAGTGACCGAAGGGGGCTTGAAGAGACCCAGTACTTC; CDR3 protein: CATSDRRGLEETQYF
clone size: .; V gene: TRBV5-1; D gene: .; J gene: TRBJ2-2; CDR3 DNA: TGCGCCAGCAGCGTCGGACACAGGAACACCGGGGAGCTGTTTTTT; CDR3 protein: CASSVGHRNTGELFF
clone size: .; V gene: TRBV19; D gene: TRBD1; J gene: TRBJ2-7; CDR3 DNA: TGTGCCAGTAGAAGGGGACAGGGTCAATACGAGCAGTACTTC; CDR3 protein: CASRRGQGQYEQYF
clone size: .; V gene: TRBV3-1/TRBV3-2; D gene: .; J gene: TRBJ1-4; CDR3 DNA: TGTGCCAGCAGCCACCGTTCAGGGACAACTAATGAAAAACTGTTTTTT; CDR3 protein: CASSHRSGTTNEKLFF
clone size: .; V gene: TRBV6-5; D gene: TRBD1; J gene: TRBJ2-7; CDR3 DNA: TGTGCCAGCAGTTACGCTCCGGACAGGGTTGAGCAGTACTTC; CDR3 protein: CASSYAPDRVEQYF
clone size: few; V gene: TRBV4-1; D gene: .; J gene: TRBJ1-1; CDR3 DNA: TGCGCCAGCGGGTACCTAGGGGGAGGGGCGAACACTGAAGCTTTCTTT; CDR3 protein: CASGYLGGGANTEAFF
clone size: .; V gene: TRBV6-5; D gene: .; J gene: TRBJ1-3; CDR3 DNA: TGTGCCAGCAGTTACTGGGCCATGAACTCTGGAAACACCATATATTTT; CDR3 protein: CASSYWAMNSGNTIYF
clone size: .; V gene: TRBV6-1; D gene: .; J gene: TRBJ2-7; CDR3 DNA: TGTGCCAGCAGTGAAATTCTCCCATCAGGGTGGAACGAGCAGTACTTC; CDR3 protein: CASSEILPSGWNEQYF
clone size: few; V gene: TRBV3-1/TRBV3-2; D gene: TRBD1; J gene: TRBJ1-5; CDR3 DNA: TGTGCCAGCAGCCAAGGGGCCAAGGGGGCTCAGCCCCAGCATTTT; CDR3 protein: CASSQGAKGAQPQHF
clone size: .; V gene: TRBV29-1; D gene: TRBD1; J gene: TRBJ1-1; CDR3 DNA: TGCAGCGTTGGAACAGGGGAACGTACTGAAGCTTTCTTT; CDR3 protein: CSVGTGERTEAFF
clone size: .; V gene: TRBV5-1; D gene: .; J gene: TRBJ2-3; CDR3 DNA: TGCGCCAGCAGCTTGGAAGGCAGGGTCACAGATACGCAGTATTTT; CDR3 protein: CASSLEGRVTDTQYF
clone size: .; V gene: TRBV7-6; D gene: TRBD1; J gene: TRBJ1-5; CDR3 DNA: TGTGCCAGCAGCAGCAGACAGGGCGGGCAGCCCCAGCATTTT; CDR3 protein: CASSSRQGGQPQHF
clone size: .; V gene: TRBV27; D gene: .; J gene: TRBJ1-2; CDR3 DNA: TGTGCCAGCAGTCTCGATGCAGGGCTCTATGGCTACACCTTC; CDR3 protein: CASSLDAGLYGYTF
clone size: .; V gene: TRBV3-1/TRBV3-2; D gene: .; J gene: TRBJ1-2; CDR3 DNA: TGTGCCAGCACCCAAAGGGGGGGTCGGCGGGGCTATGGCTACACCTTC; CDR3 protein: CASTQRGGRRGYGYTF